This TCR beta chain was found in a study of blood T cell repertoires in COVID-19. Looking at the study overall: Material from acute and convalescent COVID-19 was sourced from the United States, Italy and Spain. PBMCs, B-cell-depleted T cells, or T cells were the source of the cDNA or gDNA that made up the material.

Germline CDR1 and CDR2: SEHNR and FQNEAQ (reference sequence). Trimming shortened V by 3 bases and J by 4 bases, and 9 bases separated the two germline ends. The CDR3 spans 13 residues. Original processing notes: It was from reference gene primer amplification that nucleated cell counts were estimated. Some clones are missing from TCRdb's copy, which holds only in-frame ones; the method was immunoSEQ multiplex PCR. V and J calls and clone size are those listed in that table; D and trimming were worked out from the DNA. The repertoire holds roughly 150,000 clones, approximately 86% seen once, with less than 6.5% in the top ten.

The chain recombines TRBV7-9 with TRBJ2-5; a possible D gene is TRBD2 (6 bases). The source material was peripheral blood. This TCR derives from a human donor in a cohort sampled during active COVID-19. CDR3 sequence (DNA): TGTGCCAGCAGCTTGATGGGGGGAGAGACCCAGTACTTC. Amino acid sequence: CASSLMGGETQYF.